Sequencing of this T cell receptor beta chain was carried out in a study of cytomegalovirus exposure and HLA in healthy donors. Study outcomes and limitations: A later analysis showed HLA-associated TCR beta chains outstripping equally common others in clonal expansion. The analysis excluded some indistinguishable V segments, including TRBV6-2 and TRBV6-3.

For this clone: Its cognate antigen is unknown.

The PCR ran on 60 Vbeta and 13 Jbeta primers. As processed by the authors: In a later analysis, roughly 10 million of around 75 million unique beta chains occurred in at least two donors. Produced via immunoSEQ multiplex PCR; TCRdb's table is partial and in-frame only. V and J calls and clone size are as listed in that table; D and trimming were resolved from the DNA. The repertoire includes tens of thousands of clones, over 70% of them detected once, and more than 2.5% sits in the top ten. In nominal health when sampled, donors likely had unrecorded immune exposures nonetheless. From germline, CDR1 is MGHDK and CDR2 SYGVNS. The CDR3 is 15 residues long. The junction had 6 bases not matched to a gene; V was cut back by 2 bases and J by 2 bases.

The specimen sequenced was PBMCs. V gene TRBV25-1 combines with J gene TRBJ2-7, with TRBD1 matching 7 bases. The TCR originated in a man aged 45-65 years in good health and CMV-seropositive. The DNA of the CDR3 is TGTGCCAGCAGTGAACCCAGGGACAGTCCCTACGAGCAGTACTTC. It codes for CASSEPRDSPYEQYF.